The TCR beta chain described here comes from a study of shared clonotypes between healthy human individuals (dated by TCRdb to 2020 to 2022). Regarding the research as a whole: Two women and a few men aged 18 to 49 years were included in the cohort. Per donor, three plates each were used for CD4 naive and CD4 memory, two for CD8 naive, and one for CD8 memory. To estimate repertoire size and how much clonotype sharing occurs between individuals, the study deeply sequenced the blood TCR repertoires of five healthy adults. Different laboratories and diverse techniques were used to prepare libraries and sequence TCR repertoires, to increase sequencing depth and limit assay-specific biases. Between about 0.85 and 10 billion PBMCs per donor were obtained by leukapheresis.

Using the deep immunoSEQ assay, TCR CDR3 regions were amplified from genomic DNA by multiplex PCR. For each cell subset, the extracted genomic DNA was distributed evenly across all wells of several immunoSEQ 96-well plates, and each plate served as one replicate. For sorted subsets, approximately 210 ng genomic DNA, equal to approximately 30,000 T cell genomes, was loaded into each replicate PCR. The purified libraries were quantified using a Qubit 3.0 fluorometer, sized with a Bioanalyzer 2100, and then quantified again using the KAPA Library Quantification kit. Every immunoSEQ 96-well plate was sequenced on a separate single-read 150-cycle Illumina NextSeq 550 flow cell. Turning to the authors' computational methods: Because the immunoSEQ output included only junctional sequences and no quality scores, the filtering could not be the same as the filtering used for full-length reads. To assign V/J genes and CDR3, sequences were annotated against IMGT germline references using PyIR, a Python wrapper for IgBLAST v1.9. Any read was removed if the V/J assignment was weak (E-value above 1e-6), the CDR3 was missing, or the read contained stop codons, out-of-frame junctions, or ambiguous translated residues. A V3J clonotype was defined by an identical inferred V gene, J gene, and CDR3 amino acid sequence. To compute the percentage overlap between repertoires, the number of shared unique clonotypes was divided by the size of the smaller repertoire. Three approaches were used to assess repertoire richness: RTK rarefaction, the Chao1 estimator, and Recon v2.1 estimates of unobserved clonotypes. Generation probabilities for all TCRbeta clonotypes obtained by the gDNA method from a handful of donors were computed using OLGA. TCRdb re-hosts the immuneACCESS table, in-frame sequences only. Its copies lack some clones; in the studies checked, an unresolved V gene accounts for under half of them, and the cause for the rest is not known. The V and J calls and the clone size are those of that table, but D and trimming were determined from the DNA. A total of about 2,500,000 clones appear in this sample, around 90% of them only once. The biggest ten clones account for about 0.13% of the sample.

On this clone itself: Its target antigen remains unknown. No base quality values were provided; no much bigger clone lies one nucleotide off.

The donors were healthy, HIV-negative adults who had no recently reported acute infections or vaccinations. Every donor was a Caucasian adult living in Nashville, Tennessee, USA. CD4+ T cells were enriched by magnetic negative selection, after which naive cells were positively selected on CD45RA and the negative fraction was taken as the memory subset. Blood was obtained by leukapheresis, after which PBMCs were separated by Ficoll-Histopaque density gradient centrifugation and cryopreserved in liquid nitrogen vapor phase. Analytical flow cytometry was used to check the purity and quantity of each magnetically sorted T cell population. Each sorted fraction had its genomic DNA isolated and then quantified by UV absorbance on a Nanodrop 2000c. Broad study findings and their caveats: Pairwise subsampling indicated that sequencing depth was expected to affect the degree of clonotype sharing among donors. Only blood was sampled, and tissue TCR repertoires likely differ from those in blood. Rarefaction of sorted-subset datasets indicated incomplete sequencing despite the large sequencing depth. Clonotypes shared by all four sorted-subset donors showed higher generation probabilities than non-shared clonotypes. Larger estimated clonotype richness was generally found for naive subsets than for memory subsets. Because the study included a small number of donors, the genetic and exposure-history diversity represented was limited. Across a few donors, roughly 5.1% of naive CD4, roughly 3.3% of naive CD8, 2% to 2.5% of memory CD4, and 0.4% of memory CD8 clonotypes were shared.

Trimmed from V: 7 bases; trimmed from J: 8 bases; junction bases lacking a gene match: 9. CDR1 and CDR2 were assigned from the germline V gene as SGHRS and YFSETQ. The CDR3 numbers 14 residues from cysteine through phenylalanine. Only the CDR3 DNA stays, 42 bases, in frame from base 1. The chain is assembled from TRBV5-1 and TRBJ1-3; 10 junctional bases match TRBD1. Sequenced sample: naive CD4+ T cells sorted from blood. The cell subset or site label for this specimen denotes: CD45RA+ positively selected. The clonotype originates from a man younger than 35 in good health. The bases are TGCGCCAGCGGCTACGGGACAGGGGTGGACACCATATATTTT. Translated, this is CASGYGTGVDTIYF.